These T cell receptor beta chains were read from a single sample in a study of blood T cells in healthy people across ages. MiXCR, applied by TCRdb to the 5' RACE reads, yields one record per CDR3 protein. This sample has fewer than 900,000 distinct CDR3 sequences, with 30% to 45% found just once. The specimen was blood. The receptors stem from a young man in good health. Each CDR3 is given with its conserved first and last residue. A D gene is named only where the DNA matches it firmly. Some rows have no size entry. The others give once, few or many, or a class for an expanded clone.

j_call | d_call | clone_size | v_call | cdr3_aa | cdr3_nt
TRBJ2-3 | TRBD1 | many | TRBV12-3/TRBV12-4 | CASSLGQGGTDTQYF | TGTGCCAGCAGCTTAGGACAGGGGGGCACAGATACGCAGTATTTT
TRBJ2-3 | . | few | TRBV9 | CASSFADSTDTQYF | TGTGCCAGCAGCTTTGCGGACTCCACAGATACGCAGTATTTT
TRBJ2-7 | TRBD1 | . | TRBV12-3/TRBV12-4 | CASSFSDRGPEQYF | TGTGCCAGCAGTTTCTCGGACAGGGGGCCCGAGCAGTACTTC
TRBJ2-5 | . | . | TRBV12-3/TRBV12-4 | CVSSLNRGETQYF | TGTGTCAGCAGTTTGAACAGAGGAGAGACCCAGTACTTC
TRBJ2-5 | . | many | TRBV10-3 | CAISEQDTQKETQYF | TGTGCCATCAGTGAACAGGACACGCAAAAAGAGACCCAGTACTTC
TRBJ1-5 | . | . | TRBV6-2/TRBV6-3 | CASSYGGGGNQPQHF | TGTGCCAGCAGTTACGGAGGGGGGGGAAATCAGCCCCAGCATTTT
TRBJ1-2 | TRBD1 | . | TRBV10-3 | CAIRVGQGDNGYGYTF | TGTGCCATCAGAGTCGGACAGGGCGATAACGGTTATGGCTACACCTTC
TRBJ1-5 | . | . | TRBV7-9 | CASSLDMADQPQHF | TGTGCCAGCAGCTTGGACATGGCCGATCAGCCCCAGCATTTT
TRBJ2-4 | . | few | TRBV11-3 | CASSLGKKLAKNIQYF | TGTGCCAGCAGCTTAGGGAAGAAGTTAGCCAAAAACATTCAGTACTTC
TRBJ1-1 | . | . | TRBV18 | CASSPPGGGYEAFF | TGTGCCAGCTCACCCCCAGGCGGCGGTTATGAAGCTTTCTTT
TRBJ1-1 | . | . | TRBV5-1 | CASSTTGTTEAFF | TGTGCCAGCAGCACAACAGGGACCACTGAAGCTTTCTTT
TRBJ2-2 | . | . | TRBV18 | CASSPYRHTGELFF | TGTGCCAGCTCACCGTACAGGCACACCGGGGAGCTGTTTTTT
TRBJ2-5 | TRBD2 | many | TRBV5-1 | CASSLVLAGNQETQYF | TGCGCCAGCAGCTTGGTCCTAGCGGGGAACCAAGAGACCCAGTACTTC
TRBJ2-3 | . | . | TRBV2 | CASKGPFGGDTQYF | TGTGCCAGCAAGGGTCCATTTGGGGGAGATACGCAGTATTTT
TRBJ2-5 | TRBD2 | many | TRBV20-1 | CSASDGGAQETQYF | TGCAGTGCTAGTGACGGGGGGGCACAAGAGACCCAGTACTTC
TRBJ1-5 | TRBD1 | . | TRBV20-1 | CSAGQGAKGSRPQHF | TGCAGTGCGGGACAGGGGGCGAAGGGCAGTCGGCCCCAGCATTTT
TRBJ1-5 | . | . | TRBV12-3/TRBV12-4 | CASSHTTGSGHF | TGTGCCAGCAGCCATACCACAGGGTCGGGGCATTTT
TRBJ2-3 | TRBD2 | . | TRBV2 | CASSEPGGKHRTDTQYF | TGTGCCAGCAGTGAACCCGGGGGGAAACACCGCACAGATACGCAGTATTTT
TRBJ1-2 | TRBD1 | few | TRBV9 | CASSASGQAHNYGYTF | TGTGCCAGCAGCGCTTCAGGACAGGCCCATAACTATGGCTACACCTTC
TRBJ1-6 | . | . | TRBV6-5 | CASSYGRNSPLHF | TGTGCCAGCAGTTATGGGAGAAATTCACCCCTCCACTTT
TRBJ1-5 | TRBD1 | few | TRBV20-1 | CSARDIQGAWGNQPQHF | TGCAGTGCTAGAGATATTCAGGGGGCTTGGGGCAATCAGCCCCAGCATTTT
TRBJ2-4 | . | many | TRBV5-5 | CASSPTGNTKNIQYF | TGTGCCAGCAGCCCTACAGGGAATACCAAAAACATTCAGTACTTC
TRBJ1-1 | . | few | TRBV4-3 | CASSQDLGGEAFF | TGCGCCAGCAGCCAAGATTTGGGGGGAGAAGCTTTCTTT
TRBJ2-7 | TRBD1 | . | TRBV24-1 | CATSETGGGNEQYF | TGTGCCACCAGTGAGACAGGGGGGGGCAATGAGCAGTACTTC
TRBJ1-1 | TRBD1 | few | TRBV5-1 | CASSPAGTGEGTEAFF | TGCGCCAGCAGCCCAGCCGGGACAGGGGAAGGCACTGAAGCTTTCTTT
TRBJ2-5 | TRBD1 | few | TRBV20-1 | CSARDPDRGGEETQYF | TGCAGTGCTAGAGATCCGGACAGGGGGGGGGAAGAGACCCAGTACTTC
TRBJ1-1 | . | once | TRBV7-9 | CTSSRTRDTEAFF | TGTACCAGCAGCCGTACTCGGGACACTGAAGCTTTCTTT
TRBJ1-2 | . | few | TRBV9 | CASTGSGYTF | TGTGCCAGCACCGGGTCGGGCTACACCTTC
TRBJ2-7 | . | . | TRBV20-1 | CSTNDVLLSSYNEQYF | TGCAGTACCAACGATGTCCTCTTGAGCTCCTACAATGAGCAGTACTTC
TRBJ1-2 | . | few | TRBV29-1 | CSVPDNYGYTF | TGCAGCGTTCCAGACAACTATGGCTACACCTTC
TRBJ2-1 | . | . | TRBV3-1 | CASSQPTSTRETQFF | TGTGCCAGCAGCCAACCCACCTCGACACGGGAGACCCAGTTCTTC
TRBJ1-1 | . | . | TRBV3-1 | CASSQGTGGGGEAFF | TGTGCCAGCAGCCAAGGAACGGGGGGAGGGGGTGAAGCTTTCTTT
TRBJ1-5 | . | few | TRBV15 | CATSRDVGYQPQHF | TGTGCCACCAGCAGAGATGTAGGTTATCAGCCCCAGCATTTT
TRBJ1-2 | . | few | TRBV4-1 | CASSQVFGVLGGNGYTF | TGCGCCAGCAGCCAAGTGTTTGGCGTTTTGGGGGGAAATGGCTACACCTTC